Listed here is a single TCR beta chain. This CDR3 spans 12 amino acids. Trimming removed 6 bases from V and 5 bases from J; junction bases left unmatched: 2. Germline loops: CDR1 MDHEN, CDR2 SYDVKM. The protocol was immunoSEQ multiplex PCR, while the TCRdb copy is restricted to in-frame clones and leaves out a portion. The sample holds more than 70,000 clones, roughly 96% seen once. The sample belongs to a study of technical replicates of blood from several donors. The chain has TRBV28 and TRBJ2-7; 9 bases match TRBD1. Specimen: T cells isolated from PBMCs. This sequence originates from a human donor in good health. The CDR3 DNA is TGTGCCAGCAGGACAGGGGGAAACGAGCAGTACTTC. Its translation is CASRTGGNEQYF. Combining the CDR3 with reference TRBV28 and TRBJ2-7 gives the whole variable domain DVKVTQSSRYLVKRTGEKVFLECVQDMDHENMFWYRQDPGLGLRLIYFSYDVKMKEKGDIPEGYSVSREKKERFSLILESASTNQTSMYLCASRTGGNEQYFGPGTRLTVT.